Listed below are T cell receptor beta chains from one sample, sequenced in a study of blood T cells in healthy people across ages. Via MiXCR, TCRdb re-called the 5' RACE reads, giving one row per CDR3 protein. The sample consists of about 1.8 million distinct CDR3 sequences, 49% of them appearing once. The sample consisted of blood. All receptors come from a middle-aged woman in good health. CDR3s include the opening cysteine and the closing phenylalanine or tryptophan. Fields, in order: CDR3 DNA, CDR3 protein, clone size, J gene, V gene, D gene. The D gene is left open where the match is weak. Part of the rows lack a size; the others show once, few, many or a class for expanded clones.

cdr3_nt: TGTGCCAGCAGGGTAGGGGTAGAAGAGACCCAGTACTTC
cdr3_aa: CASRVGVEETQYF
clone_size: few
j_call: TRBJ2-5
v_call: TRBV6-5
d_call: NA

cdr3_nt: TGCGCCAGCAGCTCGGGCGCCGGGGCTCTGAATGAGCAGTTCTTC
cdr3_aa: CASSSGAGALNEQFF
clone_size: NA
j_call: TRBJ2-1
v_call: TRBV5-1
d_call: NA

cdr3_nt: TGTGCCAGCAGCTTAGAAGGGTTTAGAAGCACAGATACGCAGTATTTT
cdr3_aa: CASSLEGFRSTDTQYF
clone_size: NA
j_call: TRBJ2-3
v_call: TRBV11-2
d_call: NA

cdr3_nt: TGTGCCAGCAGTTACTCTTTGGAGTTTGGCTATGGCTACACCTTC
cdr3_aa: CASSYSLEFGYGYTF
clone_size: NA
j_call: TRBJ1-2
v_call: TRBV6-5
d_call: NA

cdr3_nt: TGTGCCAGCAGCGCAACGTCAGGGTACTCACCCCTCCACTTT
cdr3_aa: CASSATSGYSPLHF
clone_size: NA
j_call: TRBJ1-6
v_call: TRBV7-2
d_call: NA

cdr3_nt: TGTGCCAGCAGTTACCTGGGGACTAGCCTCAATGAGCAGTTCTTC
cdr3_aa: CASSYLGTSLNEQFF
clone_size: NA
j_call: TRBJ2-1
v_call: TRBV6-2/TRBV6-3
d_call: TRBD2

cdr3_nt: TGTGCCAGCAGCTTAGAGAGAGGGGCCGGGAACACCATATATTTT
cdr3_aa: CASSLERGAGNTIYF
clone_size: NA
j_call: TRBJ1-3
v_call: TRBV7-2
d_call: NA

cdr3_nt: TGTGCCAGCAGCCAAGAATCGAAGGCATCTTACAATGAGCAGTACTTC
cdr3_aa: CASSQESKASYNEQYF
clone_size: NA
j_call: TRBJ2-5
v_call: TRBV3-1
d_call: NA

cdr3_nt: TGTGCCAGCAGTTACCCCCGGGGGGCAGTGGAGACCCAGTACTTC
cdr3_aa: CASSYPRGAVETQYF
clone_size: NA
j_call: TRBJ2-5
v_call: TRBV6-5
d_call: NA

cdr3_nt: TGTGCCAGCTCCAGGGGGACAGGGGGTGGAGAGACCCAGTACTTC
cdr3_aa: CASSRGTGGGETQYF
clone_size: NA
j_call: TRBJ2-5
v_call: TRBV12-3/TRBV12-4
d_call: TRBD1

cdr3_nt: TGTGCCAGCAGCTGGGGGCTCCACACCGGGGAGCTGTTTTTT
cdr3_aa: CASSWGLHTGELFF
clone_size: NA
j_call: TRBJ2-2
v_call: TRBV7-2
d_call: NA

cdr3_nt: TGTGCCAGCAGTTACTCTGGGACAGTACCCGGGGAGCTGTTTTTT
cdr3_aa: CASSYSGTVPGELFF
clone_size: NA
j_call: TRBJ2-2
v_call: TRBV6-5
d_call: TRBD1

cdr3_nt: TGCAGTGCTAGTGGGGACGGCGAACGAGAGACCCAGTACTTC
cdr3_aa: CSASGDGERETQYF
clone_size: few
j_call: TRBJ2-5
v_call: TRBV20-1
d_call: NA

cdr3_nt: TGCGCCAGCAGCCAAGATAAGGGGTTTGAGCAGTTCTTC
cdr3_aa: CASSQDKGFEQFF
clone_size: few
j_call: TRBJ2-1
v_call: TRBV4-3
d_call: NA

cdr3_nt: TGTGCCAGCAGCTTACGGGACAGGGTTACAGATACGCAGTATTTT
cdr3_aa: CASSLRDRVTDTQYF
clone_size: many
j_call: TRBJ2-3
v_call: TRBV28
d_call: TRBD1

cdr3_nt: TGCGCCAGCAGCTCTCTGACAGGGGGCAGCGGGGAGACCCAGTACTTC
cdr3_aa: CASSSLTGGSGETQYF
clone_size: once
j_call: TRBJ2-5
v_call: TRBV5-1
d_call: TRBD1

cdr3_nt: TGTGCCAGCAGCTTGGTTGACCAACAGAATTCACCCCTCCACTTT
cdr3_aa: CASSLVDQQNSPLHF
clone_size: NA
j_call: TRBJ1-6
v_call: TRBV5-6
d_call: NA

cdr3_nt: TGTGCCACCAGTGATTTGGAGGAAAAACTGTTTTTT
cdr3_aa: CATSDLEEKLFF
clone_size: once
j_call: TRBJ1-4
v_call: TRBV24-1
d_call: NA

cdr3_nt: TGCAGTGCACGACAGGGAATAAGTGGCTACACCTTC
cdr3_aa: CSARQGISGYTF
clone_size: NA
j_call: TRBJ1-2
v_call: TRBV20-1
d_call: TRBD1

cdr3_nt: TGTGCCAGCAGTTACTCATCAGGGCGGGAGCAGTACTTC
cdr3_aa: CASSYSSGREQYF
clone_size: NA
j_call: TRBJ2-7
v_call: TRBV6-2/TRBV6-3
d_call: NA

cdr3_nt: TGTGCCACCAGTGAAGTGACGGGAAACAAAGAGACCCAGTACTTC
cdr3_aa: CATSEVTGNKETQYF
clone_size: few
j_call: TRBJ2-5
v_call: TRBV24-1
d_call: NA

cdr3_nt: TGCGCCAGCAGCTTGGCGCGGGGATCGGAGACCCAGTACTTC
cdr3_aa: CASSLARGSETQYF
clone_size: NA
j_call: TRBJ2-5
v_call: TRBV7-2
d_call: NA

cdr3_nt: TGTGCCAGCAGCGTAGTACAGGACTATGGCTACACCTTC
cdr3_aa: CASSVVQDYGYTF
clone_size: NA
j_call: TRBJ1-2
v_call: TRBV9
d_call: NA

cdr3_nt: TGCAGTGCTATCCCGAAGGTGGACAGCTCCTACGAGCAGTACTTC
cdr3_aa: CSAIPKVDSSYEQYF
clone_size: NA
j_call: TRBJ2-7
v_call: TRBV20-1
d_call: NA

cdr3_nt: TGTGCCAGCAGTCCAGCGGGCAGGGCCAACACTGAAGCTTTCTTT
cdr3_aa: CASSPAGRANTEAFF
clone_size: once
j_call: TRBJ1-1
v_call: TRBV11-2
d_call: NA

cdr3_nt: TGTGCCAGCAGTCACGGACTAGCGGGGGATATGAGGGAGCAGTACTTC
cdr3_aa: CASSHGLAGDMREQYF
clone_size: few
j_call: TRBJ2-5
v_call: TRBV27
d_call: TRBD2

cdr3_nt: TGTGCCAGCACCTTAGAACCAGGTTCCGAGCAGTACTTC
cdr3_aa: CASTLEPGSEQYF
clone_size: NA
j_call: TRBJ2-7
v_call: TRBV27
d_call: NA

cdr3_nt: TGTGCCAGCAGCTTGGGCGGGTTATTGGAGACCCAGTACTTC
cdr3_aa: CASSLGGLLETQYF
clone_size: NA
j_call: TRBJ2-5
v_call: TRBV5-5
d_call: NA